This T cell receptor beta chain was obtained from a study of technical replicates of blood from several donors. Trimming pared 3 bases from V and 1 base from J, leaving 10 bases between. Germline loops: CDR1 SNHLY, CDR2 FYNNEI. This CDR3 is 15 amino acids long. TCRdb keeps only in-frame clones here, not all; method: immunoSEQ multiplex PCR. The top ten hold about 4.5% of the sample, which has about 69,000 clones, about 90% seen once. This clone is a singleton in its sample. The chain employs TRBV2 and TRBJ1-3, with D maybe TRBD1 (5 bases). This receptor was obtained from a human donor in good health. Some clones in this sample may be carry-over from other donors' samples. Sequenced sample: PBMCs. The CDR3 region has the DNA TGTGCCAGCAGTGATTGGGGGAGGTCTGGAAACACCATATATTTT. This encodes CASSDWGRSGNTIYF.